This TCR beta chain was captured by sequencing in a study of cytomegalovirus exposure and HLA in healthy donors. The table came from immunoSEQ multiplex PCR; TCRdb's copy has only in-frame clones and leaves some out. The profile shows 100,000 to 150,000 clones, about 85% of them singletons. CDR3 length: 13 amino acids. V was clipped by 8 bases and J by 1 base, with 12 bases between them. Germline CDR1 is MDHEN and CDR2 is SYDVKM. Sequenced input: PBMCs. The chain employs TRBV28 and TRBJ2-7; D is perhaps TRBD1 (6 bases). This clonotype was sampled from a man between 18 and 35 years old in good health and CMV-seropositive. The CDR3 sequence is CASLGTPSYEQYF. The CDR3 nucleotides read TGTGCCAGCCTTGGGACACCTTCCTACGAGCAGTACTTC.